Listed here are 11 T cell receptor beta chains from one sample, sequenced in a study of spatial heterogeneity in lung cancer (dated by TCRdb to about 2019). Libraries were constructed by 5' RACE. The data were produced on a NextSeq 500. TCRdb ran its own pipeline on the public reads, namely fastp trimming at Q25 and MiXCR clone calling, and kept in-frame beta chains. Rows with one shared CDR3 protein collapse into an entry with the most common genes and DNA. The sample table lists under 9,000 distinct CDR3 sequences, 7.8% of them with a count of one. The top ten hold approximately 30% of the sample. The label giving this sample's time point can be read as: sample taken at primary tumor resection. TCR sequencing used whole RNA extracted from tumor and nontumor lung tissue, or from cryopreserved PBMC samples, without cell sorting. The sample consisted of PBMCs, taken at surgery. The source of these receptors is a female donor with early-stage non-small cell lung cancer.

This clonotype was detected a few times. The chain couples TRBV4-2 to TRBJ1-1; 11 bases align to TRBD1. CDR1 and CDR2 from the germline V gene are LGHNA and YNFKEQ. The CDR3 length is 15 residues. The ends lost 3 bases at V and 5 bases at J; junction bases unmatched: 5. CDR3 sequence: CASSHAGTGGTEAFF. CDR3 in DNA: TGTGCCAGCAGCCATGCCGGGACAGGGGGTACTGAAGCTTTCTTT.

This clonotype was picked up many times. The genes are TRBV28 and TRBJ1-4, with 7 bases aligning to TRBD1. Germline CDR1 MDHEN, CDR2 SYDVKM. J was trimmed by 5 bases and V by 2 bases; bases with no gene match: 2. The CDR3 runs 14 residues. Here the CDR3 DNA reads TGTGCCAGCAGTTTACTACAGGGGAATGAAAAACTGTTTTTT. Amino acid sequence: CASSLLQGNEKLFF.

This clonotype was counted only a few times. V and J are TRBV6-6 and TRBJ2-3, with 8 bases fitting TRBD2. Germline trimming cut 6 bases from V and 5 bases from J; bases unmatched to any gene: 4. The CDR3 is made up of 13 amino acids. Looked up from germline, CDR1 is MNHNY and CDR2 is SVGAGI (reference sequence). CDR3 amino acids: CASRTTSGDTQYF. Here the CDR3 DNA reads TGTGCCAGCAGGACTACTAGCGGAGATACGCAGTATTTT.

The V and J genes are TRBV10-3 and TRBJ1-3; maybe TRBD1 (6 bases). V shed 5 bases and J shed 1 base, with 15 bases lying between them. Germline CDR1 reads ENHRY; CDR2 reads SYGVKD. This CDR3 region has 16 residues. The DNA of the CDR3 is TGTGCCATCAGTCCCGGGGGGGGCAGGTCTGGAAACACCATATATTTT. It specifies CAISPGGGRSGNTIYF.

This clonotype appeared many times. The chain couples TRBV27 to TRBJ2-7, with 10 bases lining up with TRBD1. The CDR3 contains 16 residues. J gave up 6 bases and V 6 bases, and 14 bases lay outside the gene matches. Per the germline V gene, CDR1 is MNHEY and CDR2 is SMNVEV (reference sequence). In DNA form, the CDR3 reads TGTGCCAGCAGGACTTCAGGGACAGGGGATTTGGGCGAGCAGTACTTC. It is translated as CASRTSGTGDLGEQYF.

This clonotype qualifies as medium-sized. V is TRBV7-2 and J is TRBJ2-1; TRBD2 matches 7 bases. Germline V gene sequence: CDR1 SGHTA, CDR2 FQGNSA. This CDR3 has 17 amino acids. The V segment lost 1 base and the J segment 3 bases; nucleotides outside the gene matches: 9. CDR3 in amino acids: CASSLGGGGKNYNEQFF. The CDR3, as DNA: TGTGCCAGCAGCTTAGGTGGGGGGGGAAAGAACTACAATGAGCAGTTCTTC. Full variable domain (outside the CDR3, taken from reference TRBV7-2 and TRBJ2-1): GAGVSQSPSNKVTEKGKDVELRCDPISGHTALYWYRQSLGQGLEFLIYFQGNSAPDKSGLPSDRFSAERTGGSVSTLTIQRTQQEDSAVYLCASSLGGGGKNYNEQFFGPGTRLTVL.

This clonotype ranks as medium-sized. The rearrangement links TRBV19 to TRBJ1-5, with 7 bases identical to TRBD1. The ends lost 5 bases at V and 5 bases at J; junction bases unmatched: 9. The CDR3 has 15 residues. Germline CDR1 LNHDA, CDR2 SQIVND (reference sequence). CDR3 sequence (DNA): TGTGCCAGTAGTCTAAACAGACAGGGACATCAGCCCCAGCATTTT. Translated, it gives CASSLNRQGHQPQHF.

This clonotype was counted a few times. The CDR3 nucleotides are TGTGCCAGCAGAAATAGCGGGGGGGCCGGGAATGAGCAGTTCTTC. As protein: CASRNSGGAGNEQFF. The chain employs TRBV12-3 or TRBV12-4 and TRBJ2-1, with TRBD2 matching over 11 bases. The junction had 8 bases not matched to a gene; V was cut back by 6 bases and J by 7 bases. This CDR3 has 15 amino acids.

The J gene is TRBJ2-7, the V gene TRBV7-2, with TRBD1 matching over 8 bases. The CDR3 has 14 amino acids. Germline loops: CDR1 SGHTA, CDR2 FQGNSA. J was trimmed by 3 bases and V by 8 bases; bases with no gene match: 9. This CDR3 is CASGWTGLGYEQYF. Written as DNA, the CDR3 is TGTGCCAGCGGGTGGACAGGGCTTGGCTACGAGCAGTACTTC.

The chain carries TRBV12-3 or TRBV12-4 and TRBJ2-3, with D hard to call. The length of the CDR3 is 11 residues. Trimming took off 7 bases at V and 12 bases at J, with 14 bases between the two ends. The DNA for the CDR3 is TGTGCCAGCACCTCCGGAGCGCCTCAGTATTTT. Residues: CASTSGAPQYF.

At least ten counts were recorded for this clonotype. The V gene is TRBV7-8, the J gene TRBJ2-2; 7 positions match TRBD2. V dropped 5 bases and J dropped 1; count of bases not matched to a gene: 7. This CDR3 spans 16 amino acids. Looked up from germline, CDR1 is SGHVS and CDR2 is FQNEAQ. CDR3 region: CASSPTSSMNTGELFF. CDR3 nucleotide sequence: TGTGCCAGCAGCCCGACTAGCTCAATGAACACCGGGGAGCTGTTTTTT.